This entry features one TCR beta chain sequence. There are a few counts of this clone. The antigen it recognizes is unknown. No base quality values were provided; no much bigger clone lies one nucleotide off. The data originate from a study of blood T cell repertoires in COVID-19 (dated by TCRdb to about 2020). A note on the overall study: Samples from collaborators originated in the United States, Italy and Spain and spanned both the acute and convalescent phases of COVID-19. Where available, HLA class I and class II types were taken from metadata supplied by the sample provider and were not determined by assay-based typing. The prospective study material was composed of cDNA or gDNA derived from T cells, B-cell-depleted T cells, or PBMCs. Nearly every sample came with metadata listing a de-identified subject ID, COVID-19 status, age in years and sex. Samples came from the ongoing ImmuneRACE study (first 160 participants) plus 1,254 subjects from 6 global collaborators. The repertoires were made available in a free public database intended to serve as a resource for research on the immune response to SARS-CoV-2. The dataset comprised deeply sampled blood TCRbeta repertoires from subjects exposed to, actively infected with, or recovered from COVID-19.

One collaborating source in Seattle enrolled patients while the patients were actively infected and followed the patients over time throughout the course of disease. Each collaborating institution followed its own protocols to collect whole blood in K2EDTA tubes. Collaborator samples were shipped for TCRbeta analysis as frozen whole blood, isolated PBMCs, or DNA extracted from either sample type. On the study overall, not on this receptor specifically: Clinical and demographic metadata were provided uncurated, with the amount varying by source and participant.

The immunoSEQ Assay, a bias-controlled multiplex PCR, was used to amplify TCRbeta CDR3 regions from genomic DNA. Regarding the original processing steps: Within the assay, amplification of reference gene primers was used to estimate how many nucleated cells each sample contained. To quantify the absolute abundance of each unique TCRbeta CDR3 rearrangement, sequence reads were collapsed and filtered. Productive Simpson clonality was computed per sample as the square root of Simpson's diversity index over productive rearrangements. The immuneACCESS repertoire file appears here via TCRdb, limited to in-frame rearrangements. These files lack a portion of the clones; in checked studies, under half of the deficit traces to unresolved V genes, and the cause of the others is not known. V and J calls and clone size are those listed in that table; D and trimming were worked out from the DNA. Here the sample has 250,000 to 350,000 clones; roughly 90% occur a single time. The top ten clonotypes cover roughly 10% of the sample.

Material: peripheral blood. This sequence was found in a woman aged 30 to 39 with COVID-19, enrolled during active disease.

For the CDR3, the sequence is CASSLAGGLAGVSAYNEQFF. The nucleotide sequence is given as TGCGCCAGCAGCTTGGCCGGGGGACTAGCGGGAGTAAGTGCCTACAATGAGCAGTTCTTC. The V and J segments used are TRBV5-1 and TRBJ2-1; TRBD2 agrees with 14 junctional bases. Including the terminal cysteine and phenylalanine, the CDR3 comprises 20 residues. Solely the CDR3 DNA is kept, with 60 bases framed from the first base. Per the germline V gene, SGHRS is the CDR1 and YFSETQ is the CDR2. Trimming removed 0 bases from V and 2 bases from J; the gene matches leave 10 bases unexplained. Joined to the reference TRBV5-1 and TRBJ2-1 proteins, this CDR3 gives the full variable domain: KAGVTQTPRYLIKTRGQQVTLSCSPISGHRSVSWYQQTPGQGLQFLFEYFSETQRNKGNFPGRFSGRQFSNSRSEMNVSTLELGDSALYLCASSLAGGLAGVSAYNEQFFGPGTRLTVL.